Below, 13 T cell receptor beta chains from the same sample are listed, as sequenced in a study of blood T cell repertoires in COVID-19. Sequencing was performed with immunoSEQ multiplex PCR; in TCRdb, only in-frame clones are kept and a portion is missing. The sample consists of 250,000 to 350,000 clones, 65% to 85% of them appearing once. The sequencing input was peripheral blood. The receptor source for this set is a human donor with COVID-19, enrolled during active disease. The donor label of this sample is uncertain.

J is TRBJ1-2 and V is TRBV15, with unresolved D. The CDR3 spans 14 residues. CDR1 is LNHNV, CDR2 YYDKDF, per germline (reference sequence). Between the trimmed V and J ends, which lost 4 bases and 8 bases, there was a span of 17 bases. The CDR3 DNA reads TGTGCCACCAGCATCACGGAGGGTAGTAAGGGCTACACCTTC. Residues: CATSITEGSKGYTF.

The CDR3 DNA is TGTGCCAGCGGCAGGGCTAACTATAATTCACCCCTCCACTTT. It is translated as CASGRANYNSPLHF. V usage is TRBV2 and J usage is TRBJ1-6; the D gene is possibly TRBD1 (5 bases). The CDR3 length is 14 residues. Germline CDR1 is SNHLY and CDR2 is FYNNEI. V was pared by 8 bases and J by 3 bases, with 11 bases between.

V gene TRBV29-1 combines with J gene TRBJ2-4; TRBD1 agrees at 7 bases. Germline V gene data show CDR1 as SQVTM and CDR2 as ANQGSEA. CDR3 length: 14 residues. The J segment lost 8 bases and the V segment lost 6 bases, leaving 13 bases of the junction unmatched. The chain's CDR3 is CSVLVPQGVDIQYF. Here the CDR3 DNA reads TGCAGCGTGCTCGTCCCGCAGGGGGTTGACATTCAGTACTTC.

For the CDR3, the DNA is TGTGCCAGCACTAGGAGGGTTTCGAACACCGGGGAGCTGTTTTTT. Its protein product is CASTRRVSNTGELFF. The V call is TRBV6-5, the J call TRBJ2-2; TRBD2 is a possible D gene (6 bases). Germline values: CDR1 MNHEY, CDR2 SVGAGI. The CDR3 is made up of 15 amino acids. V was trimmed by 7 bases and J by 0 bases, leaving 12 bases between them.

The chain links TRBV19 to TRBJ1-1; weak D call: TRBD1 (5 bases). Germline assignment: CDR1 LNHDA and CDR2 SQIVND (reference sequence). Trimming took off 5 bases at V and 1 base at J, with 14 bases between the two ends. The CDR3 totals 15 residues. The CDR3 region is CASSFTGGRNTEAFF. The CDR3 nucleotides read TGTGCCAGTAGTTTTACCGGGGGAAGGAACACTGAAGCTTTCTTT.

The chain has TRBV5-1 and TRBJ1-1; 11 bases line up with TRBD1. CDR3 length equals 16 residues. The germline V gene has CDR1 SGHRS and CDR2 YFSETQ. Trimming removed 4 bases from V and 4 bases from J; junction bases left unmatched: 9. The CDR3 region is CASSPLSGTGGTEAFF. For the CDR3, the DNA is TGCGCCAGCAGCCCCCTTTCCGGGACAGGGGGCACTGAAGCTTTCTTT.

The chain employs TRBV28 and TRBJ1-5; D gene uncertain. This CDR3 has 12 amino acids. V was trimmed by 6 bases and J by 9 bases, leaving 12 bases between them. Germline V gene sequence: CDR1 MDHEN, CDR2 SYDVKM. In DNA form, the CDR3 reads TGTGCCAGCAGCCTACCCCGGGGGCCCCAGCATTTT. It yields the protein CASSLPRGPQHF.

This clone was observed once. The chain combines TRBV27 with TRBJ1-4; unclear D gene. From germline, CDR1 is MNHEY and CDR2 SMNVEV (reference sequence). The V and J ends lost 3 bases and 0 bases respectively, with 8 bases between them. This CDR3 comprises 15 residues. DNA for the CDR3: TGTGCCAGCAGTTTCGGAGCTGCAACTAATGAAAAACTGTTTTTT. Translating it yields CASSFGAATNEKLFF.

This sequence joins TRBV29-1 and TRBJ2-1, with TRBD2 identical over 7 bases. CDR1 SQVTM and CDR2 ANQGSEA come from the germline V gene. This CDR3 has 11 amino acids. The CDR3 sequence is CSGGDGNEQFF. CDR3 bases: TGCAGTGGGGGGGACGGGAATGAGCAGTTCTTC.

This clone has only a few counts. The V gene is TRBV29-1, the J gene TRBJ1-1; D is undetermined. Germline assignment: CDR1 SQVTM and CDR2 ANQGSEA. This CDR3 region has 13 residues. Trimming cost V 8 bases and J 2 bases, with 15 bases left between them. This chain's CDR3 is CSSAGEINTEAFF. In DNA form, the CDR3 reads TGCAGCTCCGCTGGAGAGATAAACACTGAAGCTTTCTTT.

V is TRBV7-6 and J is TRBJ2-2; D is perhaps TRBD1 (6 bases). Germline values: CDR1 SGHVS, CDR2 FNYEAQ. Trimming removed 5 bases at V and 0 bases at J, with 13 bases between. CDR3 length: 16 amino acids. The CDR3 sequence is CASSQWTASNTGELFF. CDR3 DNA sequence: TGTGCCAGCAGCCAATGGACAGCTTCGAACACCGGGGAGCTGTTTTTT.

CDR3 protein: CAWSSEREGYEQYF. As DNA, the CDR3 is TGTGCCTGGAGTTCGGAGCGGGAGGGCTACGAGCAGTACTTC. The chain combines TRBV30 with TRBJ2-7; 10 bases are a match to TRBD2. The V and J ends lost 2 bases and 3 bases, in that order; junction bases with no gene match: 4. The germline V gene encodes CDR1 GTSNPN and CDR2 SVGIG (reference sequence). The CDR3 length is 14 residues.

The V call is TRBV19, the J call TRBJ2-1; maybe TRBD2 (6 bases). Germline V gene data show CDR1 as LNHDA and CDR2 as SQIVND (reference sequence). The V gene lost 3 bases and the J gene lost 6 bases, with 18 bases spanning the gap. There are 16 residues in the CDR3. CDR3 loop: CASSIRDFYRVNEQFF. The CDR3 region has the DNA TGTGCCAGTAGTATCCGGGACTTCTATCGAGTCAATGAGCAGTTCTTC.